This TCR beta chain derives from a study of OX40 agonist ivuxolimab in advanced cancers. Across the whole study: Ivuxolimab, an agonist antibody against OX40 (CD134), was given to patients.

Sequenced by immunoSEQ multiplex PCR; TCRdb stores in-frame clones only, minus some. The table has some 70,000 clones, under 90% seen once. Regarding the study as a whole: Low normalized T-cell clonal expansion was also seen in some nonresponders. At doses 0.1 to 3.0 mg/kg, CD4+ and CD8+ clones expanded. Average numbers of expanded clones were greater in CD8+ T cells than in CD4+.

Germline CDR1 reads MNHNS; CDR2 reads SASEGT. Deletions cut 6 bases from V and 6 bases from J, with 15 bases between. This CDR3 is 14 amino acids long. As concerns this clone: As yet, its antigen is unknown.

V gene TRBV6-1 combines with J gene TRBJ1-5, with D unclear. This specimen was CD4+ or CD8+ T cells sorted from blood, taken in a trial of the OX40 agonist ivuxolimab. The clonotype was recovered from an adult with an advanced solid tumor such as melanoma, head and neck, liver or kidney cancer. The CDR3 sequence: CASSPTREVQPQHF. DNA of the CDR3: TGTGCCAGCAGCCCTACCCGGGAGGTTCAGCCCCAGCATTTT.